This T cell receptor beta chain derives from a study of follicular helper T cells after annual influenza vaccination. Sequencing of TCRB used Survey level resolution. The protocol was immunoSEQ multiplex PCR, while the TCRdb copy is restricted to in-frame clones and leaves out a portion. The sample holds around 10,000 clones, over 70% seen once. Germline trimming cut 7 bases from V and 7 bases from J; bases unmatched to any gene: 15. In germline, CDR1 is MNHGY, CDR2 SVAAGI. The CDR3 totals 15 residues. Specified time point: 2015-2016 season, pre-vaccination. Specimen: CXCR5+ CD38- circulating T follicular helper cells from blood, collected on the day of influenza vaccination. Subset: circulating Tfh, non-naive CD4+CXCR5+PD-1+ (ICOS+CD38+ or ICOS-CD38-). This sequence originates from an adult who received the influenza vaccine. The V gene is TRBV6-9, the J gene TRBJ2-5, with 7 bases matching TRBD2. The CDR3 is CASTKNGDRGGTQYF. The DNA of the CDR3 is TGTGCCAGCACCAAGAACGGGGACCGCGGGGGGACCCAGTACTTC.